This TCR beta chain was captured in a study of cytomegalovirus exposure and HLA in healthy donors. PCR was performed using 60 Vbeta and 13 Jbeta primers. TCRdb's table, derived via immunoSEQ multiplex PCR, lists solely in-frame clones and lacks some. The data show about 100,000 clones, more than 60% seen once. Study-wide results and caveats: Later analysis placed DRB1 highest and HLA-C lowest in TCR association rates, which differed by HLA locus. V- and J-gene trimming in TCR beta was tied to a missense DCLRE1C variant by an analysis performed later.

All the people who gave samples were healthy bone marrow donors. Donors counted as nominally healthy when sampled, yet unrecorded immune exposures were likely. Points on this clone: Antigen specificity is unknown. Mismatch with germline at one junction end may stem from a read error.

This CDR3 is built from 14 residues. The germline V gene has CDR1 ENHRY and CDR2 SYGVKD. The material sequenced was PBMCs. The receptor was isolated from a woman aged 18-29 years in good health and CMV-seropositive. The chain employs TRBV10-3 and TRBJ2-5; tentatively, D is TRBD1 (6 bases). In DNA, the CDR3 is TGTGCCATCAGTGTTTCGACAGGCCAAGAGGCCCAGTACTTC. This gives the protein CAISVSTGQEAQYF.